This T cell receptor (beta chain) originates from a study of blood T cell repertoires in COVID-19. On the study more broadly: Donors in the United States, Italy and Spain gave samples during acute or convalescent COVID-19. T cells, B-cell-depleted T cells, or PBMCs supplied cDNA or gDNA.

As originally analysed: Amplification with reference gene primers provided the estimates of nucleated cell counts. The table came from immunoSEQ multiplex PCR; TCRdb's copy has only in-frame clones and leaves some out. Clone size and the V and J calls come from that table; the DNA yielded D and trimming. The data contain roughly 34,000 clones, roughly 80% of them singletons. Germline assignment: CDR1 SNHLY and CDR2 FYNNEI. The germline V and J ends were trimmed by 8 bases and 1 base, with 11 bases remaining between them. The CDR3 extends over 13 amino acids. The receptor was isolated from a man older than 75 with active or convalescent COVID-19. Sequences were obtained from peripheral blood. The rearrangement joins TRBV2 to TRBJ1-1; D ambiguous. The CDR3: CASQANRNTEAFF. CDR3 sequence (DNA): TGTGCCAGCCAAGCCAACAGGAACACTGAAGCTTTCTTT.